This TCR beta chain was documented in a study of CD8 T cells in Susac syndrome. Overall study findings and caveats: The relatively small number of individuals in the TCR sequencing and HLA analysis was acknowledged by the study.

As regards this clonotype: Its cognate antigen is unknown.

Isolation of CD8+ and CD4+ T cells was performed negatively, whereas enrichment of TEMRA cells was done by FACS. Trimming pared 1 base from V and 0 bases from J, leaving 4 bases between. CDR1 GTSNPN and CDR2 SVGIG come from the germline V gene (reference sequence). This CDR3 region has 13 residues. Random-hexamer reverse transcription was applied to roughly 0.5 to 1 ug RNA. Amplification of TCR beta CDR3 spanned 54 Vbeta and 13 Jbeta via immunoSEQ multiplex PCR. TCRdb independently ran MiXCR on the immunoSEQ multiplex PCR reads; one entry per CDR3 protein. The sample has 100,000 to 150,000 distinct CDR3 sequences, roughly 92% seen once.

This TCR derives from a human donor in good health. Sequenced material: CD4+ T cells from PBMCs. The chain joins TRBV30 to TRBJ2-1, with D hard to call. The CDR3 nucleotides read TGTGCCTGGAGTGCCAACTCCTACAATGAGCAGTTCTTC. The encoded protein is CAWSANSYNEQFF.